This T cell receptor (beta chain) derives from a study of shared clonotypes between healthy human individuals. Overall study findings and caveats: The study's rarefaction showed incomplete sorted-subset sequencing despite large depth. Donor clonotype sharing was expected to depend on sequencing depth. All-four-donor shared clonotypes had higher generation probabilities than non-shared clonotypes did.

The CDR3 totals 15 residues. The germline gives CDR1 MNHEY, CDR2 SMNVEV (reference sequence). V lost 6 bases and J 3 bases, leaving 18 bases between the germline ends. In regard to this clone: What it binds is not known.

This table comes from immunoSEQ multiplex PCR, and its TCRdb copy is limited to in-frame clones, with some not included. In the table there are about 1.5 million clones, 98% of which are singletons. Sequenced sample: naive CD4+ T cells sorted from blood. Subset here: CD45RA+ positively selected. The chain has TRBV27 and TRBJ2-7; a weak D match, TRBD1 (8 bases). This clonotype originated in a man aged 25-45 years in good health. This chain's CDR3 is CASSQYRGGYYEQYF. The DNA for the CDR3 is TGTGCCAGCAGCCAGTACAGGGGGGGTTACTACGAGCAGTACTTC.